These T cell receptor beta chains were read from a single sample in a study of T cells generated in artificial thymic organoids. Their target antigens are unknown. TCRdb re-called the 5' RACE reads through MiXCR, storing one row per CDR3 protein. The data show approximately 7,700 distinct CDR3 sequences, with 24% seen just once and approximately 3% held by the top ten. The sample taken for sequencing was naive CD8+ T cells grown in artificial thymic organoids from cord blood stem and progenitor cells. All receptors come from a human donor who gave cord blood stem cells for thymic organoid culture, a cardiac surgery patient who gave postnatal thymus, or a blood donor (not recorded which). Each CDR3 is given with its conserved first and last residue. A D gene is named only where the DNA matches it firmly. Some rows have no size entry. The others give once, few or many, or a class for an expanded clone.

length	J	size	V	D	DNA	CDR3
15	TRBJ2-3	NA	TRBV20-1	NA	TGCAGTGCTAGAGCTAGGGACACTGGTATGGGCACGCAGTATTTT	CSARARDTGMGTQYF
14	TRBJ2-2	NA	TRBV4-1	NA	TGCGCCAGCAGCCGCCGAGCTAACACCGGGGAGCTGTTTTTT	CASSRRANTGELFF
15	TRBJ2-3	medium-sized	TRBV12-3/TRBV12-4	NA	TGTGCCAGCAGCTCCCCCAGGGTTAGCACAGATACGCAGTATTTT	CASSSPRVSTDTQYF
18	TRBJ2-7	few	TRBV7-9	TRBD2	TGTGCCAGCAGCTCAGGACGGCTTAGCGGGGGGGCCATTTACGAGCAGTACTTC	CASSSGRLSGGAIYEQYF
14	TRBJ1-4	medium-sized	TRBV20-1	TRBD1	TGCAGTGCGAGAGACAGGGGAGCTAATGAAAAACTGTTTTTT	CSARDRGANEKLFF
15	TRBJ1-5	NA	TRBV25-1	NA	TGTGCCAGCAGTGTAATCCGGTTTAGCAATCAGCCCCAGCATTTT	CASSVIRFSNQPQHF
16	TRBJ2-2	few	TRBV6-1	TRBD1	TGTGCCAGCAGTGGAGACAGGGGTTCGAACACCGGGGAGCTGTTTTTT	CASSGDRGSNTGELFF
15	TRBJ2-2	medium-sized	TRBV4-3	TRBD1	TGCGCCAGCAGCCAAGAAAACAGGGGAACCGGGGAGCTGTTTTTT	CASSQENRGTGELFF
14	TRBJ2-7	NA	TRBV5-1	NA	TGCGCCAGCAGCTTGGCCGGAGGCTCCTACGAGCAGTACTTC	CASSLAGGSYEQYF
13	TRBJ2-1	NA	TRBV18	NA	TGTGCCAGCTCCCGGGACTCCTACAATGAGCAGTTCTTC	CASSRDSYNEQFF
16	TRBJ2-7	NA	TRBV3-1	TRBD2	TGTGCCAGCAGCCAAAGGACTAGCGGGGGGGTCTACGAGCAGTACTTC	CASSQRTSGGVYEQYF
18	TRBJ2-3	NA	TRBV4-3	TRBD1	TGCGCCAGCAGCCAAGTGCCCGACAGGGGTTCCTCCACAGATACGCAGTATTTT	CASSQVPDRGSSTDTQYF
16	TRBJ2-5	medium-sized	TRBV12-3/TRBV12-4	TRBD1	TGTGCCAGCAGTTCCCCACCTTACAGGGGGGTAGAGACCCAGTACTTC	CASSSPPYRGVETQYF
16	TRBJ1-4	large	TRBV4-1	NA	TGCGCCAGCAGCCAAGCGGTTCGGACGTGGAATGAAAAACTGTTTTTT	CASSQAVRTWNEKLFF
14	TRBJ1-1	NA	TRBV6-1	NA	TGTGCCAGCAGTGAATATGCGGGAAACACTGAAGCTTTCTTT	CASSEYAGNTEAFF
14	TRBJ2-2	medium-sized	TRBV5-1	NA	TGCGCCAGCAGCTTGGGACGGATCACCGGGGAGCTGTTTTTT	CASSLGRITGELFF
15	TRBJ2-7	few	TRBV5-1	NA	TGCGCCAGCAGCCCGGGACCGAGGAGCTCCTACGAGCAGTACTTC	CASSPGPRSSYEQYF
15	TRBJ1-1	few	TRBV7-9	TRBD1	TGTGCCAGCAGAGGCAGGGGGCTTGGAAACACTGAAGCTTTCTTT	CASRGRGLGNTEAFF
17	TRBJ1-3	medium-sized	TRBV4-1	TRBD1	TGCGCCAGCAGCCGGCGACAGGGCCGACCCTCTGGAAACACCATATATTTT	CASSRRQGRPSGNTIYF
14	TRBJ2-5	NA	TRBV12-3/TRBV12-4	TRBD2	TGTGCCAGCAGCCGCGGGGGGTCACAAGAGACCCAGTACTTC	CASSRGGSQETQYF
12	TRBJ2-7	few	TRBV28	NA	TGTGCCAGCAGTGTCAATAGGGGCGAGCAGTACTTC	CASSVNRGEQYF
16	TRBJ1-5	NA	TRBV12-3/TRBV12-4	NA	TGTGCCAGCAGTTTCTCCCGACGCGGCCCCGCAGGGCCCCAGCATTTT	CASSFSRRGPAGPQHF
12	TRBJ1-1	NA	TRBV6-1	NA	TGTGCCAGCAGTGTGGGGTGGACTGAAGCTTTCTTT	CASSVGWTEAFF
14	TRBJ1-2	few	TRBV6-5	NA	TGTGCCAGCAGTTACGTCGAGGGCGCACGGGGCTACACCTTC	CASSYVEGARGYTF
16	TRBJ1-3	NA	TRBV6-5	NA	TGTGCCAGCAGTTACTCCCCCACGGGGGTCGGAAACACCATATATTTT	CASSYSPTGVGNTIYF
20	TRBJ1-6	NA	TRBV7-9	TRBD1	TGTGCCAGCAGCCCAGGGACAGGGTACCTCCTTTACTCCTATAATTCACCCCTCCACTTT	CASSPGTGYLLYSYNSPLHF
15	TRBJ2-3	medium-sized	TRBV7-9	NA	TGTGCCAGCAGCTTAGGGGGACCCATCACAGATACGCAGTATTTT	CASSLGGPITDTQYF
13	TRBJ1-4	NA	TRBV12-3/TRBV12-4	NA	TGTGCCAGCACCCGCCGGCTTAATGAAAAACTGTTTTTT	CASTRRLNEKLFF
16	TRBJ2-6	few	TRBV7-3	NA	TGTGCCAGCAGCTTACAGGGGCGGACTGGGGCCAACGTCCTGACTTTC	CASSLQGRTGANVLTF
14	TRBJ2-5	NA	TRBV7-2	NA	TGTGCCAGCAGCTTAGCTCAGATGGGGGAGACCCAGTACTTC	CASSLAQMGETQYF
18	TRBJ1-5	NA	TRBV7-6	TRBD1	TGTGCCAGCAGCTTAGCTTCGGCACAGGGGTCGGGTAATCAGCCCCAGCATTTT	CASSLASAQGSGNQPQHF
13	TRBJ2-3	medium-sized	TRBV12-3/TRBV12-4	NA	TGTGCCAGCAGCCCATGGAGCACAGATACGCAGTATTTT	CASSPWSTDTQYF
14	TRBJ2-5	NA	TRBV4-1	NA	TGCACCAGCAGCCAGGGGGGCAGGGGAGAGACCCAGTACTTC	CTSSQGGRGETQYF
11	TRBJ2-2	few	TRBV19	NA	TGTGCCAGTAGTAGGGGCGGGGAGCTGTTTTTT	CASSRGGELFF
15	TRBJ1-1	medium-sized	TRBV27	TRBD1	TGTGCCAGCAGTCCTAGGACAGGTCGAGACACTGAAGCTTTCTTT	CASSPRTGRDTEAFF
16	TRBJ2-5	medium-sized	TRBV5-1	NA	TGCGCCAGCAGCCTGGTGTCAGGGTTTTACCAAGAGACCCAGTACTTC	CASSLVSGFYQETQYF
12	TRBJ2-1	NA	TRBV6-1	NA	TGTGCCAGCAGTGGATGCCGGGACGTCGTGTTCTTC	CASSGCRDVVFF
18	TRBJ2-2	medium-sized	TRBV5-5	TRBD1	TGTGCCAGCAGCTTGAGCCTGGCGGGACAGGGAAACACCGGGGAGCTGTTTTTT	CASSLSLAGQGNTGELFF
15	TRBJ2-7	NA	TRBV6-5	TRBD2	TGTGCCAGCGGTTACTCACCGACTAGCATCCACGAGCAGTACTTC	CASGYSPTSIHEQYF
13	TRBJ2-1	medium-sized	TRBV20-1	NA	TGCAGTGCGTACCCGGGACACCCCAATGAGCAGTTCTTC	CSAYPGHPNEQFF
15	TRBJ2-7	medium-sized	TRBV7-2	NA	TGTGCCAGCAGCTTAGTCCGGTGTGCCTACTACGAGCAGTACTTC	CASSLVRCAYYEQYF
12	TRBJ2-3	NA	TRBV5-6	NA	TGTGCCAGCACGAGACAGTCAGATACGCAGTATTTT	CASTRQSDTQYF
18	TRBJ1-5	NA	TRBV6-2/TRBV6-3	NA	TGTGCCAGCAGTCAAGCCCCGGGGGGCCCCTATAGCAATCAGCCCCAGCATTTT	CASSQAPGGPYSNQPQHF
15	TRBJ2-7	medium-sized	TRBV12-3/TRBV12-4	NA	TGTGCCAGCAGTTCAACGAGCAGGCCCCCTGACGAGCAGTACTTC	CASSSTSRPPDEQYF
15	TRBJ2-7	medium-sized	TRBV11-2	NA	TGTGCCAGCAGCTTAGAGGCCAGAAGCTCCTACGAGCAGTACTTC	CASSLEARSSYEQYF
18	TRBJ1-1	NA	TRBV4-1	NA	TGCGCCAGCAGCCAAGCCGGTTCTATAGGACAGAGGAACACTGAAGCTTTCTTT	CASSQAGSIGQRNTEAFF